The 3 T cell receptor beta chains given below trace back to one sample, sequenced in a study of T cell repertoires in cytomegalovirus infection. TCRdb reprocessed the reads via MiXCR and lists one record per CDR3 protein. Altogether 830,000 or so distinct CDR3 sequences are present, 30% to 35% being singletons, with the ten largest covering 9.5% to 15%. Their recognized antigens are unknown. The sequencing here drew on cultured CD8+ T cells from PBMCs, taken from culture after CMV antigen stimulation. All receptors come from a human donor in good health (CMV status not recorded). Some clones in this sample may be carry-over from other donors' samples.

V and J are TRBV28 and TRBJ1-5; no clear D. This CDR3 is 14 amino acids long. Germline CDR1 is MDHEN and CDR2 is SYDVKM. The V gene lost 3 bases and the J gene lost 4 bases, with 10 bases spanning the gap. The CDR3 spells CASSFRAFNQPQHF. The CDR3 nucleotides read TGTGCCAGCAGTTTCCGGGCCTTTAATCAGCCCCAGCATTTT. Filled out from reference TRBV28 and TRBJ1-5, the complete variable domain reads DVKVTQSSRYLVKRTGEKVFLECVQDMDHENMFWYRQDPGLGLRLIYFSYDVKMKEKGDIPEGYSVSREKKERFSLILESASTNQTSMYLCASSFRAFNQPQHFGDGTRLSIL.

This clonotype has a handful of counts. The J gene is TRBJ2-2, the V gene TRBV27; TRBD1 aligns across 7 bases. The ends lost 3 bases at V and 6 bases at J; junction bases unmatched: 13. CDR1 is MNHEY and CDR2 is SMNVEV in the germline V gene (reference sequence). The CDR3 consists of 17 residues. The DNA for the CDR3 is TGTGCCAGCAGTTTCCCCGGGACAGTTCTAGGATCCGGGGAGCTGTTTTTT. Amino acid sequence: CASSFPGTVLGSGELFF.

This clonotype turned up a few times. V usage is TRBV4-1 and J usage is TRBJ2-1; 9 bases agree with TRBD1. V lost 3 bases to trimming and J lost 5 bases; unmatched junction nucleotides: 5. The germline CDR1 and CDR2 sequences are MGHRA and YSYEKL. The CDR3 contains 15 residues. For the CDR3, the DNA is TGCGCCAGCAGCCATCAACAGGGGGCGGACAATGAGCAGTTCTTC. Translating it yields CASSHQQGADNEQFF.